This T cell receptor (beta chain) is drawn from a study of identifying expanded T cells in peripheral blood. Findings of the study overall: Over two and four weeks, about 15 and 18 clones changed, versus around 1.3 between replicates.

Clones were sequenced by immunoSEQ multiplex PCR, and TCRdb holds only the in-frame ones, with some missing. The repertoire holds 70,000 to 100,000 clones, with 88% as singletons. Trimming took off 0 bases at V and 6 bases at J, with 12 bases between the two ends. Germline CDR1 is LNHNV and CDR2 is YYDKDF (reference sequence). This CDR3 has 15 amino acids. As for this clone: The target antigen is unknown.

The sequence was collected from a person between 18 and 75 years old in good health. The chain couples TRBV15 to TRBJ1-5; possibly TRBD1 for D (6 bases). Sequenced: blood. The CDR3, as DNA: TGTGCCACCAGCAGAGATCGGGGGGCGGGTCAGCCCCAGCATTTT. Residues: CATSRDRGAGQPQHF.